The rows below give T cell receptor beta chains drawn from one sample of a study of blood T cell repertoires in COVID-19. The data were produced by immunoSEQ multiplex PCR, yet TCRdb's version contains in-frame clones alone and is incomplete. The sample has about 310,000 clones; 87% are singletons. Sequenced sample: peripheral blood. These receptors all stem from a man between 18 and 35 years old with active or convalescent COVID-19. Both conserved end residues are part of each CDR3. A D gene is named only where the DNA matches it firmly. Clone size is stated in some rows and not others, as once, few, many or a class when expanded.

abundance	v_gene	d_gene	j_gene	CDR3nt	CDR3aa
.	TRBV7-8	.	TRBJ1-1	TGTGCCAGCAGCTTAGATTTCGTCGGGGGGACTGAAGCTTTCTTT	CASSLDFVGGTEAFF
few	TRBV2	TRBD1	TRBJ2-7	TGTGCCAGCTGTCCGACAGGGGGCATCTACGAGCAGTACTTC	CASCPTGGIYEQYF
.	TRBV6-5	TRBD1	TRBJ1-1	TGTGCCAGCATGATTCTGCAGGGGGCGAACACTGAAGCTTTCTTT	CASMILQGANTEAFF
.	TRBV6-5	TRBD2	TRBJ2-2	TGTGCCAGCAAAGGCGGGAGGTTTGGCGGGGAGCTGTTTTTT	CASKGGRFGGELFF
.	TRBV18	.	TRBJ1-2	TGTGCCAGCTCACCTAGAACAACCGACAGATCTAACTATGGCTACACCTTC	CASSPRTTDRSNYGYTF
.	TRBV7-2	TRBD2	TRBJ2-3	TGTGCCAGCAGCGCCCGTAGCGGGGGGGCTACAGATACGCAGTATTTT	CASSARSGGATDTQYF
.	TRBV19	.	TRBJ1-4	TGTGCCAGTGGGGGCGCGGGGGCCGCTAATGAAAAACTGTTTTTT	CASGGAGAANEKLFF
once	TRBV4-1	.	TRBJ2-7	TGCGCCAGCAGCCATAGTGCGGGCTCCTACGAGCAGTACTTC	CASSHSAGSYEQYF
.	TRBV7-9	.	TRBJ2-1	TGTGCCAGCAGCTTACAGTACAATGAGCAGTTCTTC	CASSLQYNEQFF
.	TRBV7-9	TRBD1	TRBJ1-1	TGTGCCAGCAGCTCCAGACAGGGGAGGACTGAAGCTTTCTTT	CASSSRQGRTEAFF
.	TRBV18	.	TRBJ1-6	TGTGCCAGCTCACCACCGCTCAGTAATTCACCCCTCCACTTT	CASSPPLSNSPLHF
.	TRBV2	TRBD1	TRBJ2-7	TGTGCCAGCCAGGACAGGGGTAAGACCTACGAGCAGTACTTC	CASQDRGKTYEQYF
.	TRBV14	TRBD1	TRBJ2-7	TGTGCCAGCAGCCAAGAGCGACAGGGTGGCGAGCAGTACTTC	CASSQERQGGEQYF
.	TRBV7-2	TRBD2	TRBJ2-3	TGTGCCAGCAGCTCGGTGGGAGGGATCGTGGATACGCAGTATTTT	CASSSVGGIVDTQYF